The 31 T cell receptor beta chains given below trace back to one sample, sequenced in a study of cytomegalovirus exposure and HLA in healthy donors. Here immunoSEQ multiplex PCR was the method, and the copy in TCRdb shows in-frame clones only, minus some. The sample records 100,000 to 150,000 clones, roughly 87% being singletons. Source material: PBMCs. The receptors stem from a woman in her late teens or twenties in good health and CMV-seronegative.

This clone was found a few times. The chain carries TRBV6-1 and TRBJ1-5; D uncertain. CDR1 and CDR2 from the germline V gene are MNHNS and SASEGT. The CDR3 consists of 13 residues. Trimming removed 1 base at V and 4 bases at J, with 5 bases between. The DNA of the CDR3 is TGTGCCAGCAGTGAAGGGCCAAATCAGCCCCAGCATTTT. This codes for CASSEGPNQPQHF.

The V and J genes are TRBV7-9 and TRBJ2-7; 7 nucleotides agree with TRBD1. CDR1 and CDR2 (germline): SEHNR, FQNEAQ (reference sequence). This CDR3 has 15 amino acids. The V segment lost 4 bases and the J segment 2 bases; nucleotides outside the gene matches: 8. The CDR3 loop is CASSWGQLYPYEQYF. CDR3 in DNA: TGTGCCAGCAGCTGGGGACAGCTCTACCCCTACGAGCAGTACTTC.

This clone has just a few counts. The chain employs TRBV4-1 and TRBJ1-5, with D perhaps TRBD1 (5 bases). The CDR3 extends over 15 amino acids. Trimming pared 1 base from V and 5 bases from J, leaving 12 bases between. Germline V gene data show CDR1 as MGHRA and CDR2 as YSYEKL. CDR3 protein: CASSQVQGNHQPQHF. The DNA of the CDR3 is TGCGCCAGCAGCCAAGTTCAGGGAAATCATCAGCCCCAGCATTTT.

The chain recombines TRBV27 with TRBJ1-4, with TRBD1 identical over 7 bases. CDR1 MNHEY and CDR2 SMNVEV come from the germline V gene (reference sequence). With 5 bases clipped from V and 3 bases from J, the junction kept 9 bases outside the gene matches. The CDR3 runs 16 residues. The CDR3 region has the DNA TGTGCCAGCAGTCCCCGAAACAGGGGAGCTAATGAAAAACTGTTTTTT. Residues: CASSPRNRGANEKLFF.

Here the CDR3 DNA reads TGTGCCAGTAGTCTTCAGGGGGACACTGAAGCTTTCTTT. Translated, it gives CASSLQGDTEAFF. The V and J genes are TRBV19 and TRBJ1-1, with 7 nucleotides matching TRBD1. There are 13 residues in the CDR3. J lost 3 bases, V lost 5 bases, and 3 bases had no gene match. Germline V gene lookup returns CDR1 LNHDA and CDR2 SQIVND (reference sequence).

This rearrangement joins TRBV18 to TRBJ1-6; D ambiguous. Per the germline V gene, CDR1 is KGHSH and CDR2 is LQKENI. This CDR3 contains 15 residues. With 2 bases removed from V and 10 bases from J, the gap between germline ends came to 15 bases. The CDR3 DNA reads as TGTGCCAGCTCACCAGAAAGCGAGGGTTTATCACCCCTCCACTTT. Protein: CASSPESEGLSPLHF.

The gene calls are TRBV9 and TRBJ2-7; a possible D gene is TRBD1 (5 bases). Germline V gene data show CDR1 as SGDLS and CDR2 as YYNGEE. Trimming removed 0 bases from V and 0 bases from J, with 13 bases in between. CDR3 length equals 16 residues. The CDR3 bases are TGTGCCAGCAGCGTAGAGTCGGACATAAGCTCCTACGAGCAGTACTTC. Its translation is CASSVESDISSYEQYF.

CDR3 loop: CASSIYPKTGSEQYF. CDR3 nucleotide sequence: TGCGCCAGCAGCATCTACCCGAAGACAGGAAGCGAGCAGTACTTC. The chain couples TRBV5-1 to TRBJ2-7, with TRBD1 as a possible D gene (6 bases). The V gene lost 4 bases and the J gene lost 6 bases, with 20 bases spanning the gap. The germline V gene encodes CDR1 SGHRS and CDR2 YFSETQ. This CDR3 contains 15 residues.

This chain joins TRBV18 and TRBJ2-7; 7 positions agree with TRBD1. The CDR3 has 14 residues. V shed 3 bases and J 1 base; nucleotides not matched to a gene: 3. Germline assignment: CDR1 KGHSH and CDR2 LQKENI. The CDR3 region is CASSPGTVSYEQYF. CDR3 sequence (DNA): TGTGCCAGCTCACCCGGGACAGTTTCCTACGAGCAGTACTTC.

V usage is TRBV14 and J usage is TRBJ1-1; D may be TRBD1 (6 bases). CDR1 SGHDN and CDR2 FVKESK come from the germline V gene. Trimming cost V 0 bases and J 8 bases, with 19 bases left between them. This CDR3 is built from 16 residues. The CDR3 loop reads CASSQEAVGHRWEAFF. CDR3 sequence (DNA): TGTGCCAGCAGCCAAGAGGCTGTGGGACACCGGTGGGAAGCTTTCTTT.

The chain recombines TRBV5-4 with TRBJ2-1; no reliable D call. V was pared by 1 base and J by 3 bases, with 14 bases between. Looked up from germline, CDR1 is SGHNT and CDR2 is YYREEE (reference sequence). The CDR3 totals 16 residues. The DNA of the CDR3 is TGTGCCAGCAGCTTGTCTCCCAAAAACAACTACAATGAGCAGTTCTTC. Amino acids: CASSLSPKNNYNEQFF.

This CDR3 reads CASSLIPGQGLGYTF. CDR3 DNA: TGCGCCAGCAGCTTAATACCGGGACAGGGGTTAGGCTACACCTTC. This rearrangement joins TRBV5-1 to TRBJ1-2, with 10 bases lining up with TRBD1. Germline loops: CDR1 SGHRS, CDR2 YFSETQ. This CDR3 comprises 15 residues. V dropped 2 bases and J dropped 8; count of bases not matched to a gene: 9.

DNA for the CDR3: TGTGCCAGCAGTCGGGATGGGACAGAACTTAATGAAAAACTGTTTTTT. Translated: CASSRDGTELNEKLFF. The chain joins TRBV27 to TRBJ1-4, with 7 positions matching TRBD1. There are 16 residues in the CDR3. V dropped 5 bases and J dropped 4; count of bases not matched to a gene: 10. CDR1 and CDR2 from the germline V gene are MNHEY and SMNVEV (reference sequence).

The chain couples TRBV11-2 to TRBJ1-1, with 10 bases that match TRBD1. The germline V gene has CDR1 SGHAT and CDR2 FQNNGV. The CDR3 is made up of 15 amino acids. With V trimmed by 5 bases and J by 5 bases, 8 bases remained unmatched. As DNA, the CDR3 is TGTGCCAGCAGCCCTAATATGGGACAGGGGACTGAAGCTTTCTTT. This sequence encodes CASSPNMGQGTEAFF.

The chain is built from TRBV6-6 and TRBJ2-7; tentatively, D is TRBD2 (7 bases). The V and J ends lost 6 bases and 3 bases respectively, with 9 bases between them. Germline values: CDR1 MNHNY, CDR2 SVGAGI (reference sequence). The CDR3 is 12 amino acids. CDR3 loop: CASRRGGYEQYF. The CDR3 nucleotides are TGTGCCAGCAGAAGGGGGGGCTACGAGCAGTACTTC.

V is TRBV6-5 and J is TRBJ2-7; D ambiguous. The ends were cut back, 6 bases at V and 3 bases at J, with 12 bases in the middle. Looked up from germline, CDR1 is MNHEY and CDR2 is SVGAGI. This CDR3 contains 13 residues. This CDR3 reads CASRRDSGYEQYF. The CDR3 nucleotides are TGTGCCAGCAGACGCGATTCCGGCTACGAGCAGTACTTC.

The chain combines TRBV4-1 with TRBJ2-7, with 8 nucleotides matching TRBD1. The length of the CDR3 is 15 residues. V dropped 4 bases and J dropped 3; count of bases not matched to a gene: 8. Germline CDR1 is MGHRA and CDR2 is YSYEKL. This CDR3 is CASSLSRTGNYEQYF. The CDR3 coding sequence is TGCGCCAGCAGCCTTTCCAGGACAGGGAACTACGAGCAGTACTTC.

This rearrangement joins TRBV10-3 to TRBJ1-2, with D uncertain. Trimming took off 1 base at V and 7 bases at J, with 19 bases between the two ends. Germline V CDR1 and CDR2: ENHRY, SYGVKD. This CDR3 spans 16 amino acids. The CDR3, as DNA: TGTGCCATCAGTGAGTATCGTGGGAGGAGTTCCTCTGGCTACACCTTC. This codes for CAISEYRGRSSSGYTF.

The rearrangement uses TRBV2 and TRBJ1-2; a weak D match, TRBD1 (5 bases). Germline V gene lookup returns CDR1 SNHLY and CDR2 FYNNEI. Trimming left V 2 bases short and J 8 bases short, with 18 bases between. The CDR3 runs to 15 residues. The CDR3 nucleotides are TGTGCCAGCAGTGAATACGGGTTTGGGGGGGTCGGCTACACCTTC. It encodes CASSEYGFGGVGYTF.

This CDR3 reads CASSLDLAAAPYEQYF. The CDR3 nucleotides read TGTGCCAGCAGCTTAGATCTGGCTGCGGCTCCCTACGAGCAGTACTTC. The chain links TRBV11-2 to TRBJ2-7; no clear D. This CDR3 spans 16 amino acids. Germline values: CDR1 SGHAT, CDR2 FQNNGV. Trimming removed 0 bases at V and 2 bases at J, with 14 bases between.

The rearrangement joins TRBV10-3 to TRBJ1-6; TRBD1 matches 10 bases. V lost 8 bases and J lost 9; bases outside the gene matches: 7. There are 14 residues in the CDR3. Germline V lookup: CDR1 ENHRY, CDR2 SYGVKD. The CDR3 coding sequence is TGTGCCATCGCGGGACAGGGGATGTCTTCACCCCTCCACTTT. It encodes CAIAGQGMSSPLHF.

The V gene is TRBV7-3, the J gene TRBJ1-6; 10 bases fit TRBD1. The CDR3 consists of 17 residues. J gave up 10 bases and V 0 bases, and 9 bases lay outside the gene matches. Germline V gene lookup returns CDR1 SGHTA and CDR2 FQGTGA. The CDR3 sequence: CASSLTGQGVFRSPLHF. For the CDR3, the DNA is TGTGCCAGCAGCTTAACCGGACAGGGGGTATTCAGGTCACCCCTCCACTTT.

The J gene is TRBJ1-2, the V gene TRBV5-1, with a weak D call TRBD1 (6 bases). The CDR3 spans 15 residues. V was shortened by 0 bases and J by 4 bases, with 13 bases between the two germline ends. Per germline, CDR1 SGHRS and CDR2 YFSETQ. The chain's CDR3 is CASSLEGRGPYGYTF. CDR3 sequence (DNA): TGCGCCAGCAGCTTGGAGGGCAGGGGACCCTATGGCTACACCTTC.

The chain links TRBV6-1 to TRBJ2-2; TRBD1 might be the D (6 bases). Germline values: CDR1 MNHNS, CDR2 SASEGT. The CDR3 has 14 residues. Trimming took 5 bases from V and 9 from J, leaving 16 bases between them. CDR3 nucleotides: TGTGCCAGCAGTCCTAACAGGGATCTCCGGGAGCTGTTTTTT. Its translation is CASSPNRDLRELFF.

The chain couples TRBV7-8 to TRBJ1-3; D is possibly TRBD1 (5 bases). Trimming left V 1 base short and J 4 bases short, with 14 bases between. CDR3 length: 16 residues. The germline V gene encodes CDR1 SGHVS and CDR2 FQNEAQ. The CDR3 DNA reads as TGTGCCAGCAGCTTAGTTGAAGGGACTGGGGGAAACACCATATATTTT. Translation: CASSLVEGTGGNTIYF.

The rearrangement uses TRBV18 and TRBJ2-2; no definite D call. There are 14 residues in the CDR3. With 4 bases removed from V and 0 bases from J, the gap between germline ends came to 6 bases. Germline lookup yields CDR1 KGHSH and CDR2 LQKENI. The chain's CDR3 is CASSLYANTGELFF. DNA for the CDR3: TGTGCCAGCTCACTCTACGCGAACACCGGGGAGCTGTTTTTT.

V is TRBV13 and J is TRBJ2-3, with D perhaps matching TRBD2 (6 bases). The CDR3 contains 16 residues. Trimming removed 2 bases at V and 2 bases at J, with 14 bases between. CDR1 and CDR2 (germline): PRHDT, FYEKMQ (reference sequence). Here the CDR3 DNA reads TGTGCCAGCAGCTTAAGAGTGGGGGGTTCCACAGATACGCAGTATTTT. This encodes CASSLRVGGSTDTQYF. Looking up the rest from reference TRBV13 and TRBJ2-3 gives the full variable domain: AAGVIQSPRHLIKEKRETATLKCYPIPRHDTVYWYQQGPGQDPQFLISFYEKMQSDKGSIPDRFSAQQFSDYHSELNMSSLELGDSALYFCASSLRVGGSTDTQYFGPGTRLTVL.

The chain combines TRBV18 with TRBJ2-7; 10 nucleotides line up with TRBD1. Unmatched junction bases numbered 18, after V lost 5 bases and J lost 5 bases. Germline CDR1 is KGHSH and CDR2 is LQKENI. The CDR3 covers 18 residues. The CDR3 reads CASSSSSPGGTGDDEQYF. The CDR3 DNA reads TGTGCCAGCTCATCAAGCTCCCCGGGCGGGACAGGGGATGACGAGCAGTACTTC.

The chain joins TRBV4-2 to TRBJ2-7; 12 bases line up with TRBD2. J gave up 1 base and V 3 bases, and 7 bases lay outside the gene matches. CDR3 length equals 17 residues. Germline lookup yields CDR1 LGHNA and CDR2 YNFKEQ. CDR3 amino acids: CASSHRPLAGGSYEQYF. CDR3 nucleotides: TGTGCCAGCAGCCACCGACCACTAGCGGGGGGATCCTACGAGCAGTACTTC.

Written as DNA, the CDR3 is TGTGCCAGTCGGGGGACAGAGAACACTGAAGCTTTCTTT. Protein sequence: CASRGTENTEAFF. The gene calls are TRBV19 and TRBJ1-1, with 7 bases fitting TRBD1. J was trimmed by 1 base and V by 8 bases; bases with no gene match: 4. Germline V gene sequence: CDR1 LNHDA, CDR2 SQIVND (reference sequence). The CDR3 length is 13 residues.

The J gene is TRBJ2-7, the V gene TRBV7-8; 7 positions agree with TRBD2. Germline loops: CDR1 SGHVS, CDR2 FQNEAQ. After removal of 7 bases from V and 2 bases from J, the junction contained 8 bases not matched to a gene. The CDR3 extends over 14 amino acids. DNA of the CDR3: TGTGCCAGCATCGGGGACTATCCAACCTACGAGCAGTACTTC. Its protein is CASIGDYPTYEQYF. Supplemented by reference TRBV7-8 and TRBJ2-7, the full variable domain reads GAGVSQSPRYKVAKRGQDVALRCDPISGHVSLFWYQQALGQGPEFLTYFQNEAQLDKSGLPSDRFFAERPEGSVSTLKIQRTQQEDSAVYLCASIGDYPTYEQYFGPGTRLTVT.